These T cell receptor beta chains were read from a single sample in a study of T cell changes during pregnancy in multiple sclerosis. Measured with immunoSEQ multiplex PCR; TCRdb has only the in-frame clones, and not every one. The data show around 48,000 clones, roughly 90% seen once. This material consisted of CD8+ T cells from peripheral blood mononuclear cells, taken before pregnancy. These receptors all come from a female donor with multiple sclerosis, enrolled in a pregnancy study. The CDR3 runs from the conserved cysteine through the conserved F or W. D genes are given only for firm matches. The listing skips clone size in some rows; elsewhere it reads once, few, many or a size class.

d_gene: NA; abundance: NA; j_gene: TRBJ2-5; v_gene: TRBV6-5; CDR3nt: TGTGCCAGCAGTTACTCGAGAGAGACCCAGTACTTC; CDR3aa: CASSYSRETQYF
d_gene: TRBD2; abundance: NA; j_gene: TRBJ2-1; v_gene: TRBV19; CDR3nt: TGTGCCAGTAGTTTCGGGACTAGCGGGCCAGGTAAGGATGAGCAGTTCTTC; CDR3aa: CASSFGTSGPGKDEQFF
d_gene: NA; abundance: NA; j_gene: TRBJ1-2; v_gene: TRBV7-6; CDR3nt: TGTGCCAGCAGTCAGGGGTCGGGGCCCGTAGGCGGCTACACCTTC; CDR3aa: CASSQGSGPVGGYTF
d_gene: TRBD1; abundance: NA; j_gene: TRBJ1-1; v_gene: TRBV5-8; CDR3nt: TGTGCCAGCAGCTTGGGACAGGGAGGATTGCGAACTGAAGCTTTCTTT; CDR3aa: CASSLGQGGLRTEAFF
d_gene: TRBD1; abundance: NA; j_gene: TRBJ2-7; v_gene: TRBV4-2; CDR3nt: TGTGCCAGCAGCCACGGGACAGCGACCTACGAGCAGTACTTC; CDR3aa: CASSHGTATYEQYF
d_gene: TRBD2; abundance: NA; j_gene: TRBJ2-3; v_gene: TRBV9; CDR3nt: TGTGCCAGCAGCGTAGGAGGGCGGGGGGACACAGATACGCAGTATTTT; CDR3aa: CASSVGGRGDTDTQYF
d_gene: NA; abundance: NA; j_gene: TRBJ1-2; v_gene: TRBV30; CDR3nt: TGTGCCTGGACCGGGGGAAGCCCCTATGGCTACACCTTC; CDR3aa: CAWTGGSPYGYTF
d_gene: NA; abundance: NA; j_gene: TRBJ2-5; v_gene: TRBV11-2; CDR3nt: TGTGCCAGCAGCTTGGCTGAAGAAGAGACCCAGTACTTC; CDR3aa: CASSLAEEETQYF
d_gene: TRBD1; abundance: NA; j_gene: TRBJ1-1; v_gene: TRBV2; CDR3nt: TGTGCCAGCAGCGATCCCCGACAGGGTGCGAACACTGAAGCTTTCTTT; CDR3aa: CASSDPRQGANTEAFF
d_gene: TRBD1; abundance: NA; j_gene: TRBJ2-2; v_gene: TRBV18; CDR3nt: TGTGCCAGCTCACCACGGGCAGGGGGCGTGAACACCGGGGAGCTGTTTTTT; CDR3aa: CASSPRAGGVNTGELFF
d_gene: NA; abundance: NA; j_gene: TRBJ1-2; v_gene: TRBV29-1; CDR3nt: TGCAGCGACCAGGGGCGGAATGGCTACACCTTC; CDR3aa: CSDQGRNGYTF
d_gene: NA; abundance: NA; j_gene: TRBJ1-4; v_gene: TRBV10-1; CDR3nt: TGCGCCAGCAGTGAACAGGCGACTAATGAAAAACTGTTTTTT; CDR3aa: CASSEQATNEKLFF
d_gene: TRBD1; abundance: NA; j_gene: TRBJ2-1; v_gene: TRBV27; CDR3nt: TGTGCCAGCAGTTCCCGACAGGGGTCTTTACCTTTCAATGAGCAGTTCTTC; CDR3aa: CASSSRQGSLPFNEQFF
d_gene: NA; abundance: once; j_gene: TRBJ1-2; v_gene: TRBV29-1; CDR3nt: TGCAGCGTACAGGGCGACGACTATGGCTACACCTTC; CDR3aa: CSVQGDDYGYTF
d_gene: NA; abundance: NA; j_gene: TRBJ2-1; v_gene: TRBV2; CDR3nt: TGTGCCAGCAGCGTATCCAGGTGGAATGAGCAGTTCTTC; CDR3aa: CASSVSRWNEQFF
d_gene: TRBD1; abundance: NA; j_gene: TRBJ1-2; v_gene: TRBV5-4; CDR3nt: TGTGCCAGCAGCCCGGGACAGGGCTACACCTTC; CDR3aa: CASSPGQGYTF
d_gene: NA; abundance: NA; j_gene: TRBJ1-1; v_gene: TRBV2; CDR3nt: TGTGCCAGCAGGGGCAGGGAGGCGGTGAACACTGAAGCTTTCTTT; CDR3aa: CASRGREAVNTEAFF
d_gene: TRBD1; abundance: NA; j_gene: TRBJ1-1; v_gene: TRBV4-3; CDR3nt: TGCGCCAGCAGCCATCCCAAGGGGGGGGGATGGACAGGGGGCTTCACTGAAGCTTTCTTT; CDR3aa: CASSHPKGGGWTGGFTEAFF
d_gene: NA; abundance: NA; j_gene: TRBJ1-1; v_gene: TRBV18; CDR3nt: TGTGCCAGCTCACCATCCTTAGAAGGGGTGGGGAACACTGAAGCTTTCTTT; CDR3aa: CASSPSLEGVGNTEAFF
d_gene: TRBD1; abundance: NA; j_gene: TRBJ2-1; v_gene: TRBV7-6; CDR3nt: TGTGCCAGCAGCTTGGGGACAGGGTTAATAAATGAGCAGTTCTTC; CDR3aa: CASSLGTGLINEQFF
d_gene: NA; abundance: NA; j_gene: TRBJ2-7; v_gene: TRBV6-6; CDR3nt: TGTGCCAGCAGTTACGGGCCCGAGTCCTACGAGCAGTACTTC; CDR3aa: CASSYGPESYEQYF
d_gene: TRBD1; abundance: once; j_gene: TRBJ1-2; v_gene: TRBV15; CDR3nt: TGTGCCACCAGCAGACATTCGGGACAGGGGGCGCGAGGCTACACCTTC; CDR3aa: CATSRHSGQGARGYTF
d_gene: TRBD1; abundance: NA; j_gene: TRBJ1-2; v_gene: TRBV11-2; CDR3nt: TGTGCCAGCAGCCCAGGGGGCTCTGGCTACACCTTC; CDR3aa: CASSPGGSGYTF
d_gene: NA; abundance: many; j_gene: TRBJ2-6; v_gene: TRBV5-1; CDR3nt: TGCGCCAGCAGCTTGGTACAGGTGTTCTCTGGGGCCAACGTCCTGACTTTC; CDR3aa: CASSLVQVFSGANVLTF
d_gene: TRBD2; abundance: NA; j_gene: TRBJ2-1; v_gene: TRBV9; CDR3nt: TGTGCCAGCAGCGCCCGTAGCGGGGGGCCACCCTCCTACAATGAGCAGTTCTTC; CDR3aa: CASSARSGGPPSYNEQFF
d_gene: TRBD1; abundance: NA; j_gene: TRBJ1-1; v_gene: TRBV27; CDR3nt: TGTGCCAGCAGCTACGGGACAGGGGGGCTGCGGACTGAAGCTTTCTTT; CDR3aa: CASSYGTGGLRTEAFF
d_gene: TRBD1; abundance: NA; j_gene: TRBJ1-4; v_gene: TRBV4-2; CDR3nt: TGTGCCAGCAGCCCCAGGACAGGGGTTGCAACTAATGAAAAACTGTTTTTT; CDR3aa: CASSPRTGVATNEKLFF
d_gene: TRBD1; abundance: NA; j_gene: TRBJ1-2; v_gene: TRBV15; CDR3nt: TGTGCCACCAGCGCATGGACAGGGGGGGCTTCTAACTATGGCTACACCTTC; CDR3aa: CATSAWTGGASNYGYTF
d_gene: NA; abundance: once; j_gene: TRBJ1-1; v_gene: TRBV6-1; CDR3nt: TGTGCCAGCAGCCGACAGACCATGAACACTGAAGCTTTCTTT; CDR3aa: CASSRQTMNTEAFF
d_gene: TRBD1; abundance: once; j_gene: TRBJ1-2; v_gene: TRBV25-1; CDR3nt: TGTGCCAGCAGTGATTGGGGGACAGGGGGACCGTATGGCTACACCTTC; CDR3aa: CASSDWGTGGPYGYTF
d_gene: NA; abundance: NA; j_gene: TRBJ2-5; v_gene: TRBV7-6; CDR3nt: TGTGCCAGCAGCGCACGATACAGGGTGGGAGAGACCCAGTACTTC; CDR3aa: CASSARYRVGETQYF
d_gene: NA; abundance: NA; j_gene: TRBJ2-1; v_gene: TRBV9; CDR3nt: TGTGCCAGCCAACTAGCTACGGCCTACAATGAGCAGTTCTTC; CDR3aa: CASQLATAYNEQFF
d_gene: TRBD1; abundance: NA; j_gene: TRBJ1-1; v_gene: TRBV27; CDR3nt: TGTGCCAGCAGTTCTATACAGGGGAATGGTGAAGCTTTCTTT; CDR3aa: CASSSIQGNGEAFF
d_gene: TRBD2; abundance: NA; j_gene: TRBJ2-1; v_gene: TRBV6-4; CDR3nt: TGTGCCAGCAGTGACGGGACTAGCGGGGGGGGCGACTCAAATGAGCAGTTCTTC; CDR3aa: CASSDGTSGGGDSNEQFF
d_gene: TRBD1; abundance: once; j_gene: TRBJ2-1; v_gene: TRBV15; CDR3nt: TGTGCCACCAGCAGGGACAGGGGCTCCTACAATGAGCAGTTCTTC; CDR3aa: CATSRDRGSYNEQFF
d_gene: TRBD2; abundance: NA; j_gene: TRBJ2-7; v_gene: TRBV7-8; CDR3nt: TGTGCCAGCAGCTTAGGGGGCGGGGGGGTCTACGAGCAGTACTTC; CDR3aa: CASSLGGGGVYEQYF
d_gene: TRBD2; abundance: once; j_gene: TRBJ2-3; v_gene: TRBV5-4; CDR3nt: TGTGCCAGCAGCTTGGGGGCTAGCGGGGGGCTCACAGATACGCAGTATTTT; CDR3aa: CASSLGASGGLTDTQYF
d_gene: NA; abundance: NA; j_gene: TRBJ2-3; v_gene: TRBV25-1; CDR3nt: TGTGCCAGCAGTGAATATTTTGAGTCCCCCACAGATACGCAGTATTTT; CDR3aa: CASSEYFESPTDTQYF
d_gene: TRBD2; abundance: NA; j_gene: TRBJ2-5; v_gene: TRBV5-5; CDR3nt: TGTGCCAGCAGCCCCCGGGACTATCAAGAGACCCAGTACTTC; CDR3aa: CASSPRDYQETQYF
d_gene: NA; abundance: NA; j_gene: TRBJ2-2; v_gene: TRBV4-3; CDR3nt: TGCGCCAGCAGCCAAGATCCCCGCAGGGCCGGGGAGCTGTTTTTT; CDR3aa: CASSQDPRRAGELFF
d_gene: TRBD1; abundance: NA; j_gene: TRBJ1-1; v_gene: TRBV7-3; CDR3nt: TGTGCCAGCAGCTTGACAGGGCAGACTGAAGCTTTCTTT; CDR3aa: CASSLTGQTEAFF
d_gene: NA; abundance: NA; j_gene: TRBJ2-7; v_gene: TRBV19; CDR3nt: TGTGCCAGTAGTAGGGCCGGACAGCCCTACGAGCAGTACTTC; CDR3aa: CASSRAGQPYEQYF
d_gene: TRBD2; abundance: NA; j_gene: TRBJ2-3; v_gene: TRBV9; CDR3nt: TGTGCCAGCAGCGTATATGGACTAGATAACACAGATACGCAGTATTTT; CDR3aa: CASSVYGLDNTDTQYF
d_gene: NA; abundance: NA; j_gene: TRBJ2-1; v_gene: TRBV28; CDR3nt: TGTGCCAGCAGATCCCCCGGGGTGGATGAGCAGTTCTTC; CDR3aa: CASRSPGVDEQFF
d_gene: NA; abundance: NA; j_gene: TRBJ2-1; v_gene: TRBV19; CDR3nt: TGTGCCAGTAGTATAGTTGGCCACTACAATGAGCAGTTCTTC; CDR3aa: CASSIVGHYNEQFF
d_gene: TRBD1; abundance: NA; j_gene: TRBJ2-3; v_gene: TRBV5-6; CDR3nt: TGTGCCAGCAGCTTGGCCTCCGGGACAGGGGTCACAGATACGCAGTATTTT; CDR3aa: CASSLASGTGVTDTQYF
d_gene: TRBD1; abundance: NA; j_gene: TRBJ1-5; v_gene: TRBV15; CDR3nt: TGTGCCACCAGCAGAGATTCAAACACCGGGACAGGGAGTCAGCCCCAGCATTTT; CDR3aa: CATSRDSNTGTGSQPQHF
d_gene: NA; abundance: once; j_gene: TRBJ2-2; v_gene: TRBV19; CDR3nt: TGTGCCAGTAGCACAGAGACCGGGGAGCTGTTTTTT; CDR3aa: CASSTETGELFF
d_gene: NA; abundance: NA; j_gene: TRBJ2-2; v_gene: TRBV15; CDR3nt: TGTGCCACCAGCAAAAACAGGGAAAGCGGGGAGCTGTTTTTT; CDR3aa: CATSKNRESGELFF
d_gene: TRBD1; abundance: NA; j_gene: TRBJ2-2; v_gene: TRBV11-3; CDR3nt: TGTGCCAGCAGCTTCCGGGACAGGGGGCAGTCCGGGGAGCTGTTTTTT; CDR3aa: CASSFRDRGQSGELFF
d_gene: NA; abundance: NA; j_gene: TRBJ1-1; v_gene: TRBV7-2; CDR3nt: TGTGCCAGCAGCTCACTTGGGTGGGGGAGGGGCACTGAAGCTTTCTTT; CDR3aa: CASSSLGWGRGTEAFF